Listed below are T cell receptor beta chains from one sample, sequenced in a study of OX40 agonist ivuxolimab in advanced cancers. Produced via immunoSEQ multiplex PCR; TCRdb's table is partial and in-frame only. The data hold approximately 51,000 clones, with around 73% observed a single time. The sequences come from CD4+ or CD8+ T cells sorted from blood, collected in a trial of the OX40 agonist ivuxolimab. The receptors shown here come from an adult with an advanced solid tumor such as melanoma, head and neck, liver or kidney cancer. Each CDR3 is given with its conserved first and last residue. A D gene is named only where the DNA matches it firmly. A row's size may be missing; if present it is once, few, many or a size class.

d_gene: .; v_gene: TRBV10-1; j_gene: TRBJ2-7; abundance: .; CDR3nt: TGCGCCAGCAGTGAGGGGCCTCTATTCCCCTACGAGCAGTACTTC; CDR3aa: CASSEGPLFPYEQYF
d_gene: .; v_gene: TRBV28; j_gene: TRBJ1-1; abundance: .; CDR3nt: TGTGCCAGCAGTTTAGTTTCCCCTCCGACTGAAGCTTTCTTT; CDR3aa: CASSLVSPPTEAFF
d_gene: TRBD2; v_gene: TRBV5-4; j_gene: TRBJ2-3; abundance: .; CDR3nt: TGTGCCAGCAGCTTGAATGGCGGGAGGTCAGATACGCAGTATTTT; CDR3aa: CASSLNGGRSDTQYF
d_gene: .; v_gene: TRBV2; j_gene: TRBJ2-5; abundance: .; CDR3nt: TGTGCCAGCAGTCCCCAGCGGGTGACGGAGACCCAGTACTTC; CDR3aa: CASSPQRVTETQYF
d_gene: .; v_gene: TRBV10-3; j_gene: TRBJ1-2; abundance: .; CDR3nt: TGTGCCATCAGTGATATAGGGGCTTATGGCTACACCTTC; CDR3aa: CAISDIGAYGYTF
d_gene: TRBD1; v_gene: TRBV18; j_gene: TRBJ2-7; abundance: .; CDR3nt: TGTGCCAGCTCCCAGGGACAGAGCTACGAGCAGTACTTC; CDR3aa: CASSQGQSYEQYF
d_gene: TRBD2; v_gene: TRBV2; j_gene: TRBJ2-7; abundance: .; CDR3nt: TGTGCCAGCAGAATGAAGGGAGGGGACGAGCAGTACTTC; CDR3aa: CASRMKGGDEQYF
d_gene: .; v_gene: TRBV6-1; j_gene: TRBJ1-1; abundance: many; CDR3nt: TGTGCCAGCAGTGAAGTCGGCTGGCAAGGTGGTGAAGCTTTCTTT; CDR3aa: CASSEVGWQGGEAFF
d_gene: .; v_gene: TRBV10-3; j_gene: TRBJ2-1; abundance: .; CDR3nt: TGTGCCATTTCTCAAGCCGGGAAAACCAATGAGCAGTTCTTC; CDR3aa: CAISQAGKTNEQFF
d_gene: .; v_gene: TRBV28; j_gene: TRBJ1-2; abundance: few; CDR3nt: TGTGCCAGCACTCGAACAGGGAACTATGGCTACACCTTC; CDR3aa: CASTRTGNYGYTF
d_gene: .; v_gene: TRBV6-1; j_gene: TRBJ1-1; abundance: .; CDR3nt: TGTGCCAGCAGTATAAACACTGAAGCTTTCTTT; CDR3aa: CASSINTEAFF
d_gene: TRBD2; v_gene: TRBV11-1; j_gene: TRBJ2-5; abundance: few; CDR3nt: TGTGCCAGCAGTGAGAGAGGGGCGGGGGGGGAGACCCAGTACTTC; CDR3aa: CASSERGAGGETQYF
d_gene: TRBD2; v_gene: TRBV5-4; j_gene: TRBJ2-7; abundance: .; CDR3nt: TGTGCCAGCAGCGAGGGACTAGCGACTTCCTACGAGCAGTACTTC; CDR3aa: CASSEGLATSYEQYF
d_gene: .; v_gene: TRBV29-1; j_gene: TRBJ2-7; abundance: .; CDR3nt: TGCAGCGTTGAAATTACAGGGTCCAGCTCCTACGAGCAGTACTTC; CDR3aa: CSVEITGSSSYEQYF
d_gene: TRBD1; v_gene: TRBV2; j_gene: TRBJ1-4; abundance: many; CDR3nt: TGTGCCAGCAGTGATAAAATCATGGACAGGGGGACTAATGAAAAACTGTTTTTT; CDR3aa: CASSDKIMDRGTNEKLFF
d_gene: TRBD2; v_gene: TRBV9; j_gene: TRBJ2-5; abundance: .; CDR3nt: TGTGCCAGCAGCGTAGGACTAGCGGGAGACACCCAGTACTTC; CDR3aa: CASSVGLAGDTQYF
d_gene: TRBD2; v_gene: TRBV2; j_gene: TRBJ2-1; abundance: .; CDR3nt: TGTGCCAGCCGTAGACTAGCGGGAGCCCACGGGGATGAGCAGTTCTTC; CDR3aa: CASRRLAGAHGDEQFF
d_gene: TRBD1; v_gene: TRBV29-1; j_gene: TRBJ2-5; abundance: .; CDR3nt: TGCAGCGGCGCCCAAGGTGGACAGGGAGGAGAGACCCAGTACTTC; CDR3aa: CSGAQGGQGGETQYF
d_gene: .; v_gene: TRBV29-1; j_gene: TRBJ1-3; abundance: .; CDR3nt: TGCAGCGTGATGGGCAACTCTGGAAACACCATATATTTT; CDR3aa: CSVMGNSGNTIYF
d_gene: TRBD2; v_gene: TRBV6-6; j_gene: TRBJ2-7; abundance: few; CDR3nt: TGTGCCAGCTCGCCTGCGGGAGACCACGAGCAGTACTTC; CDR3aa: CASSPAGDHEQYF
d_gene: .; v_gene: TRBV14; j_gene: TRBJ1-2; abundance: .; CDR3nt: TGTGCCAGCAGCCAAGACGGGCAGGTTCGGGATGGCTACACCTTC; CDR3aa: CASSQDGQVRDGYTF
d_gene: TRBD1; v_gene: TRBV19; j_gene: TRBJ1-1; abundance: .; CDR3nt: TGTGCCAGTAGTCGGCAACAGGGGGCGAACACTGAAGCTTTCTTT; CDR3aa: CASSRQQGANTEAFF
d_gene: .; v_gene: TRBV18; j_gene: TRBJ1-4; abundance: .; CDR3nt: TGTGCCAGCTCACCTTCCGGGACAACTAATGAAAAACTGTTTTTT; CDR3aa: CASSPSGTTNEKLFF
d_gene: TRBD1; v_gene: TRBV10-3; j_gene: TRBJ1-1; abundance: .; CDR3nt: TGTGCCACTACAGGGGGCTCCACTGAAGCTTTCTTT; CDR3aa: CATTGGSTEAFF
d_gene: TRBD1; v_gene: TRBV28; j_gene: TRBJ2-5; abundance: .; CDR3nt: TGTGCCAGCAGTTCCCCGGACAGGGATGAAGAGACCCAGTACTTC; CDR3aa: CASSSPDRDEETQYF
d_gene: .; v_gene: TRBV11-1; j_gene: TRBJ2-1; abundance: .; CDR3nt: TGTGCCAGCAGCGCGACAGGCGGTAGCTACAATGAGCAGTTCTTC; CDR3aa: CASSATGGSYNEQFF